The next 32 T cell receptor beta chains were all read from a single sample in a study of T cell repertoires in cytomegalovirus infection. Their recognized antigens are unknown. TCRdb reprocessed the reads with MiXCR, giving one entry per CDR3 protein. Of around 710,000 distinct CDR3 sequences listed, 25% to 30% were seen once; the top ten hold roughly 13%. The sample consisted of cultured CD8+ T cells from PBMCs, taken from culture after CMV antigen stimulation. These TCRs come from a human donor in good health (CMV status not recorded). Some clones in this sample may be carry-over from other donors' samples.

This chain connects TRBV6-5 to TRBJ1-5, with D tentatively TRBD1 (5 bases). The CDR3 is 16 residues long. Germline V gene lookup returns CDR1 MNHEY and CDR2 SVGAGI. Trimming stripped 6 bases from V and 2 bases from J, with 17 bases between. As DNA, the CDR3 is TGTGCCAGCAGACAGGCGCTCAGGACTGGCAATCAGCCCCAGCATTTT. Translating gives CASRQALRTGNQPQHF.

In the case of this clonotype: A much more abundant neighbour one base away suggests this may be a read error. This sequence joins TRBV7-8 and TRBJ2-2; D is unclear. This CDR3 contains 17 residues. The V end lost 6 bases, the J end lost 2 bases, and 19 bases lay between the germline ends. Germline V gene data show CDR1 as SGHVS and CDR2 as FQNEAQ. The CDR3 loop is CASSTSSTWGNTGELFF. CDR3 bases: TGTGCCAGCAGTACTTCTTCGACTTGGGGAAACACCGGGGAGCTGTTTTTT.

This clonotype was counted only a few times. The CDR3 loop is CASSEGTGWYEQYV. CDR3 DNA sequence: TGTGCCAGCAGTGAAGGGACAGGGTGGTACGAGCAGTACGTC. V usage is TRBV6-1 and J usage is TRBJ2-7; 8 nucleotides match TRBD1. Germline V gene sequence: CDR1 MNHNS, CDR2 SASEGT. Unmatched junction bases numbered 3, after V lost 1 base and J lost 4 bases. CDR3 size: 14 residues.

This clonotype appeared a few times. The chain uses TRBV5-4 and TRBJ1-6; TRBD1 might be the D (5 bases). The CDR3 loop spans 17 amino acids. V was cut by 1 base and J by 7 bases, with 18 bases left in between. Germline lookup yields CDR1 SGHNT and CDR2 YYREEE (reference sequence). Here the CDR3 reads CASSLYSRQTENSPLHF. The CDR3 DNA is TGTGCCAGCAGCTTGTACTCTAGACAGACAGAAAATTCACCCCTCCACTTT.

The genes are TRBV10-3 and TRBJ1-2; perhaps TRBD1 as D (5 bases). The germline gives CDR1 ENHRY, CDR2 SYGVKD. V dropped 4 bases and J dropped 6 bases, with 9 bases sitting between them. There are 12 residues in the CDR3. CDR3 coding DNA: TGTGCCATCAGTGTGGGGCAGAATGGCTACACCTTC. Its translation: CAISVGQNGYTF.

The CDR3 reads CASVTGGSGANVLTF. The CDR3 DNA is TGTGCCAGCGTGACAGGGGGCTCTGGGGCCAACGTCCTGACTTTC. The gene calls are TRBV7-9 and TRBJ2-6; 9 nucleotides align to TRBD1. The CDR3 contains 15 residues. Germline-derived CDR1 and CDR2 are SEHNR and FQNEAQ (reference sequence). V shed 8 bases and J 0 bases; nucleotides not matched to a gene: 2.

This clonotype was found a few times. The V call is TRBV9, the J call TRBJ1-2; tentative D call: TRBD1 (6 bases). With 4 bases removed from V and 4 bases from J, the gap between germline ends came to 14 bases. This CDR3 has 14 residues. CDR1 SGDLS and CDR2 YYNGEE come from the germline V gene. In DNA, the CDR3 is TGTGCCAGCAGCACCCCGGGACACCTCTATGGCTACACCTTC. Its protein product is CASSTPGHLYGYTF.

This clonotype was observed many times. This chain connects TRBV7-2 to TRBJ2-1; 9 nucleotides agree with TRBD2. CDR3 length: 16 amino acids. J lost 4 bases, V lost 5 bases, and 9 bases had no gene match. Germline values: CDR1 SGHTA, CDR2 FQGNSA. The CDR3 loop reads CASSDRLAATYNEQFF. As DNA, the CDR3 is TGTGCCAGCAGCGATCGACTAGCGGCTACTTACAATGAGCAGTTCTTC.

V usage is TRBV20-1 and J usage is TRBJ1-5; TRBD1 might be the D (6 bases). CDR1 is DFQATT and CDR2 is SNEGSKA in the germline V gene (reference sequence). Trimming took off 6 bases at V and 0 bases at J, with 12 bases between the two ends. The CDR3 is made up of 14 amino acids. DNA for the CDR3: TGCAGTGCAGAGGGGGGCAATAGCAATCAGCCCCAGCATTTT. It encodes CSAEGGNSNQPQHF.

The rearrangement links TRBV29-1 to TRBJ1-2, with TRBD1 matching 8 bases. The V gene's germline CDR1 is SQVTM and CDR2 ANQGSEA. The CDR3 is made up of 13 amino acids. V trimming: 8 bases; J trimming: 4 bases; junction bases outside the gene matches: 9. The CDR3 spells CSLWDRTTYGYTF. CDR3 DNA: TGCAGCCTATGGGACAGGACCACCTATGGCTACACCTTC.

This clonotype occurred once. CDR3 residues: CASSIPDTRGYTF. The CDR3 nucleotides are TGTGCCAGTAGTATCCCAGACACGCGCGGCTACACCTTC. V usage is TRBV19 and J usage is TRBJ1-2; D uncertain. Trimming took 3 bases from V and 8 from J, leaving 13 bases between them. Germline values: CDR1 LNHDA, CDR2 SQIVND (reference sequence). CDR3 length: 13 residues. Full variable domain (remainder filled in from reference TRBV19 and TRBJ1-2): DGGITQSPKYLFRKEGQNVTLSCEQNLNHDAMYWYRQDPGQGLRLIYYSQIVNDFQKGDIAEGYSVSREKKESFPLTVTSAQKNPTAFYLCASSIPDTRGYTFGSGTRLTVV.

V and J are TRBV13 and TRBJ1-6; 7 nucleotides align to TRBD1. V shed 1 base, J shed 7 bases, and the junction held 10 bases outside the gene matches. This CDR3 spans 17 amino acids. Per germline, CDR1 PRHDT and CDR2 FYEKMQ (reference sequence). CDR3 amino acids: CASSLAQGGMRNSPLHF. CDR3 bases: TGTGCCAGCAGCTTAGCCCAGGGGGGGATGAGAAATTCACCCCTCCACTTT.

The chain uses TRBV5-6 and TRBJ2-1; unclear D gene. Germline CDR1 reads SGHDT; CDR2 reads YYEEEE. Trimming pared 0 bases from V and 12 bases from J, leaving 10 bases between. This CDR3 spans 12 amino acids. CDR3 protein: CASSLGAWVQFF. The DNA for the CDR3 is TGTGCCAGCAGCTTGGGGGCATGGGTGCAGTTCTTC.

This clonotype was recorded many times. V is TRBV19 and J is TRBJ2-7; perhaps TRBD1 as D (6 bases). Per the germline V gene, CDR1 is LNHDA and CDR2 is SQIVND (reference sequence). V was pared by 5 bases and J by 3 bases, with 11 bases between. The length of the CDR3 is 13 residues. CDR3 loop: CASSVGTNYEQYF. The CDR3 nucleotides read TGTGCCAGTAGTGTCGGGACAAACTACGAGCAGTACTTC.

This sequence joins TRBV7-9 and TRBJ2-7; D remains ambiguous. The CDR3 is made up of 12 amino acids. Germline V gene lookup returns CDR1 SEHNR and CDR2 FQNEAQ (reference sequence). V was cut by 1 base and J by 12 bases, with 13 bases left in between. In nucleotides, the CDR3 is TGTGCCAGCAGCTTAGGAGTAGGAAGTCGGTACGTC. This encodes CASSLGVGSRYV.

The CDR3 is CASILDRSDTEAFF. The CDR3 nucleotides are TGTGCCAGTATCCTGGACAGGTCCGACACTGAAGCTTTCTTT. J is TRBJ1-1 and V is TRBV19; TRBD1 aligns across 7 bases. J lost 3 bases, V lost 7 bases, and 8 bases had no gene match. The germline gives CDR1 LNHDA, CDR2 SQIVND (reference sequence). This CDR3 spans 14 amino acids.

The chain uses TRBV20-1 and TRBJ2-1; D might be TRBD2 (6 bases). Germline V lookup: CDR1 DFQATT, CDR2 SNEGSKA (reference sequence). With 1 base removed from V and 0 bases from J, the gap between germline ends came to 10 bases. The CDR3 runs to 15 residues. CDR3 DNA sequence: TGCAGTGCTAGAGGCCGGGACTTCTCCTACAATGAGCAGTTCTTC. Its protein product is CSARGRDFSYNEQFF.

J is TRBJ2-2 and V is TRBV20-1, with a tentative D call TRBD2 (6 bases). V lost 0 bases and J lost 6, with 20 bases in between. The CDR3 covers 17 residues. Germline V gene data show CDR1 as DFQATT and CDR2 as SNEGSKA (reference sequence). CDR3 in amino acids: CSARDLRGAAGAGELFF. As DNA, the CDR3 is TGCAGTGCTAGAGATCTCCGCGGGGCCGCCGGGGCCGGGGAGCTGTTTTTT.

This chain joins TRBV27 and TRBJ1-3; TRBD1 aligns across 8 bases. V gave up 5 bases and J gave up 0 bases; unmatched junction bases: 12. CDR1 is MNHEY and CDR2 is SMNVEV in the germline V gene (reference sequence). The CDR3 contains 18 residues. CDR3 sequence reads: CASSAYPGQVFSGNTIYF. DNA for the CDR3: TGTGCCAGCAGTGCCTACCCGGGACAGGTTTTCTCTGGAAACACCATATATTTT.

This clonotype was detected a few times. V gene TRBV5-1 combines with J gene TRBJ2-1; unclear D gene. The V end lost 2 bases, the J end lost 8 bases, and 11 bases lay between the germline ends. The CDR3 totals 13 residues. Germline values: CDR1 SGHRS, CDR2 YFSETQ. CDR3 in amino acids: CASSLLVRDEQFF. CDR3 bases: TGCGCCAGCAGCTTACTGGTCCGCGATGAGCAGTTCTTC.

This clonotype was seen only a few times. V usage is TRBV12-3 or TRBV12-4 and J usage is TRBJ1-2; D may be TRBD1 (6 bases). V was shortened by 5 bases and J by 1 base, with 11 bases between the two germline ends. The CDR3 runs 14 residues. In nucleotides, the CDR3 is TGTGCCAGCAGTCCCCGGACAGATAACTATGGCTACACCTTC. Residues: CASSPRTDNYGYTF.

The chain employs TRBV27 and TRBJ1-2, with 8 bases fitting TRBD1. Germline values: CDR1 MNHEY, CDR2 SMNVEV (reference sequence). CDR3 size: 13 residues. Losses at the gene ends were 2 bases for V and 7 bases for J; bases not matched to a gene: 3. Here the CDR3 DNA reads TGTGCCAGCAGTTTAACGGACAGGGTTGGCTACACCTTC. Translated, it gives CASSLTDRVGYTF.

In its sample, this clonotype was seen many times. V is TRBV6-1 and J is TRBJ1-3; D is perhaps TRBD1 (5 bases). Germline lookup yields CDR1 MNHNS and CDR2 SASEGT. This CDR3 comprises 15 residues. Trimming shortened V by 10 bases and J by 0 bases, and 16 bases separated the two germline ends. The CDR3, as DNA: TGTGCCACGCGCCGATCAGGGAGCTCTGGAAACACCATATATTTT. It encodes CATRRSGSSGNTIYF.

V is TRBV6-2 or TRBV6-3 and J is TRBJ2-7, with D possibly TRBD1 on 6 matching bases. Germline V gives CDR1 MNHEY, CDR2 SVGEGT. The CDR3 loop spans 13 amino acids. V gave up 7 bases and J gave up 5 bases, with 15 bases separating them. CDR3 bases: TGTGCCAGCACTCCAGGGGCGTTTGACGAGCAGTACGTC. Translation gives CASTPGAFDEQYV.

The V call is TRBV11-2, the J call TRBJ1-1; TRBD1 might be the D (5 bases). The CDR3 runs to 18 residues. V lost 5 bases and J lost 4, with 26 bases in between. Germline V gives CDR1 SGHAT, CDR2 FQNNGV. DNA for the CDR3: TGTGCCAGCAGCCCCTGGGAGCGGCAGGGCGAGATGGCCACTGAAGCTTTCTTT. It translates to CASSPWERQGEMATEAFF.

CDR3 in DNA: TGCGCCAGCAGCCAAGGATCACAGGGGGCAAGGACTGAAGCTTTCTTT. Its translation: CASSQGSQGARTEAFF. The chain carries TRBV4-1 and TRBJ1-1, with 9 nucleotides matching TRBD1. CDR1 is MGHRA and CDR2 is YSYEKL in the germline V gene. The CDR3 is 16 amino acids. V shed 1 base and J 5 bases; nucleotides not matched to a gene: 8.

The J gene is TRBJ2-5, the V gene TRBV27, with 9 bases matching TRBD1. Germline CDR1 and CDR2: MNHEY and SMNVEV (reference sequence). The CDR3 spans 14 residues. Germline trimming cut 4 bases from V and 5 bases from J; bases unmatched to any gene: 5. For the CDR3, the DNA is TGTGCCAGCAGTTGGGGGACAGGGCCTGAGACCCAGTACTTC. It translates to CASSWGTGPETQYF.

This clonotype has a count of ten or more. The chain employs TRBV13 and TRBJ2-7; a possible D gene is TRBD1 (6 bases). Germline values: CDR1 PRHDT, CDR2 FYEKMQ (reference sequence). This CDR3 comprises 12 residues. The V and J ends lost 5 bases and 8 bases respectively, with 13 bases between them. The CDR3 here is CASSTSDSQQYF. Here the CDR3 DNA reads TGTGCCAGCAGCACCTCGGACAGTCAGCAGTACTTC.

This clonotype turned up a few times. The chain couples TRBV7-8 to TRBJ2-1; the match to TRBD2 covers 8 bases. Germline assignment: CDR1 SGHVS and CDR2 FQNEAQ. The trim removed 5 bases at V and 12 bases at J, leaving 9 bases unmatched. The CDR3 is 13 amino acids. The CDR3 protein is CASSPGGGVGQFF. The CDR3 DNA reads as TGTGCCAGCAGCCCCGGGGGGGGGGTAGGGCAGTTCTTC. Drawing the rest from reference TRBV7-8 and TRBJ2-1, the complete variable domain is GAGVSQSPRYKVAKRGQDVALRCDPISGHVSLFWYQQALGQGPEFLTYFQNEAQLDKSGLPSDRFFAERPEGSVSTLKIQRTQQEDSAVYLCASSPGGGVGQFFGPGTRLTVL.

Only a few counts were recorded for this clonotype. This chain links TRBV7-6 with TRBJ1-6, with D perhaps TRBD1 (5 bases). The germline V gene encodes CDR1 SGHVS and CDR2 FNYEAQ. This CDR3 region has 16 residues. With 4 bases removed from V and 7 bases from J, the gap between germline ends came to 17 bases. Here the CDR3 DNA reads TGTGCCAGCAGCTCTTCACAGGAGACCCCGAATTCACCCCTCCACTTT. This codes for CASSSSQETPNSPLHF.

This clonotype has just a few counts. The chain uses TRBV27 and TRBJ2-1, with 7 bases matching TRBD2. V lost 5 bases and J lost 3; bases outside the gene matches: 10. CDR1 and CDR2 (germline): MNHEY, SMNVEV (reference sequence). The CDR3 has 16 residues. The CDR3 spells CASSGEASGNYNEQFF. The CDR3 nucleotides are TGTGCCAGCAGTGGGGAGGCTAGCGGAAACTACAATGAGCAGTTCTTC.

The chain carries TRBV6-1 and TRBJ2-1; 10 nucleotides match TRBD1. J gave up 5 bases and V 1 base, and 11 bases lay outside the gene matches. CDR3 length: 18 amino acids. CDR1 MNHNS and CDR2 SASEGT come from the germline V gene. The CDR3 region is CASSEVPYGTGANNEQFF. The CDR3, as DNA: TGTGCCAGCAGTGAAGTTCCTTACGGGACAGGGGCCAACAATGAGCAGTTCTTC.